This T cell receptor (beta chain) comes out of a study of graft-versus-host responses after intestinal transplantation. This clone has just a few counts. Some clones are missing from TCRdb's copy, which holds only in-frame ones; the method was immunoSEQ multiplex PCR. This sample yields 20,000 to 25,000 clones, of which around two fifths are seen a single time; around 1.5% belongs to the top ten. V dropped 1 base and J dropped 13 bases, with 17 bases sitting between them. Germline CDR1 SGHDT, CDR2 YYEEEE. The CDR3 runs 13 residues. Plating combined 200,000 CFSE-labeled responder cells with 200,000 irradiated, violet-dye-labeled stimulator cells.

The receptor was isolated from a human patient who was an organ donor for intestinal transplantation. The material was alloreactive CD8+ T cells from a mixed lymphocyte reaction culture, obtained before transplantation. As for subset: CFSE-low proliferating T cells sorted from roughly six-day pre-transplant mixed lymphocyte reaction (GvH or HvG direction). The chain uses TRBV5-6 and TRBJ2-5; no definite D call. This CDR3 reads CASSLWASLIRYF. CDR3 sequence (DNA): TGTGCCAGCAGCTTGTGGGCTAGTCTGATTAGGTACTTC.